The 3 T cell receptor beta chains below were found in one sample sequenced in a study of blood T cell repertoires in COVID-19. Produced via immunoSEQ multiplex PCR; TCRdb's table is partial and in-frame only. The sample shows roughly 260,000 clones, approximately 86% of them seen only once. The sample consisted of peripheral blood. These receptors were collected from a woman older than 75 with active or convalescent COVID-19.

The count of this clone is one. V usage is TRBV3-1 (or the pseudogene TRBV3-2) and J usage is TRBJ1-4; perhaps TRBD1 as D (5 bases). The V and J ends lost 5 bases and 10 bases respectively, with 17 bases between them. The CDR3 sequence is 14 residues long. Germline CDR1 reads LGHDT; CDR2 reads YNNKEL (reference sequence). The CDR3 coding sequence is TGTGCCAGCAGCATCCGGGACTCTGGGGGAAAACTGTTTTTT. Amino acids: CASSIRDSGGKLFF.

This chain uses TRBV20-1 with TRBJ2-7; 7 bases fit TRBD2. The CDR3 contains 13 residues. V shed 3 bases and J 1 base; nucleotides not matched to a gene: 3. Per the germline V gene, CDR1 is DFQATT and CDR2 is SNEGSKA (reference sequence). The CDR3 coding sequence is TGCAGTGCTAGTATGCGGGGGTCCTACGAGCAGTACTTC. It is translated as CSASMRGSYEQYF.

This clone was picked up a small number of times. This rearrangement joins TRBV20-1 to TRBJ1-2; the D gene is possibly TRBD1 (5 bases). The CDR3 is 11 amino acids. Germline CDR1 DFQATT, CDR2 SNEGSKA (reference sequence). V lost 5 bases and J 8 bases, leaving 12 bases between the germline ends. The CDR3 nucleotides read TGCAGTGCTGGGGCCTCTGAGGGCTACACCTTC. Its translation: CSAGASEGYTF.